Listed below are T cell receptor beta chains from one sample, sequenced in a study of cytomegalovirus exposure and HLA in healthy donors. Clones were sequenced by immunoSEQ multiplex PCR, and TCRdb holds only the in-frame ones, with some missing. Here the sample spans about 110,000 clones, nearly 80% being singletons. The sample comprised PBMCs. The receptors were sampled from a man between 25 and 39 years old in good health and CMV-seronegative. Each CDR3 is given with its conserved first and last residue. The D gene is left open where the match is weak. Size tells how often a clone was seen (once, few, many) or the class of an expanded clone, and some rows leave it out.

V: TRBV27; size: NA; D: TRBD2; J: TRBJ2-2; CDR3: CASSWEGRAGELFF; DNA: TGTGCCAGCAGTTGGGAGGGCCGGGCCGGGGAGCTGTTTTTT
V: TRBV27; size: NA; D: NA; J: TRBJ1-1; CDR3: CASRAGGATEAFF; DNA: TGTGCCAGCAGAGCCGGGGGGGCGACTGAAGCTTTCTTT
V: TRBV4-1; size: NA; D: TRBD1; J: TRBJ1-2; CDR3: CASSQAGQGRGGYTF; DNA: TGCGCCAGCAGCCAGGCGGGACAGGGGAGGGGTGGCTACACCTTC
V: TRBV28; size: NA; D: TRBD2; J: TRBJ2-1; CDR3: CASVAGGLDNEQFF; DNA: TGTGCCAGCGTCGCGGGAGGGTTGGACAATGAGCAGTTCTTC
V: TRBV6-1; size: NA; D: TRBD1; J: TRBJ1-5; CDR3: CASDRGRSLSQPQHF; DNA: TGTGCCAGCGACAGGGGTCGTTCTTTAAGTCAGCCCCAGCATTTT
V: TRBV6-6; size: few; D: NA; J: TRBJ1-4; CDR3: CASSRQEKLFF; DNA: TGTGCCAGCAGTCGACAGGAGAAACTGTTTTTT
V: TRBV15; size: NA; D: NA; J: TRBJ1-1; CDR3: CATSRDGVTEAFF; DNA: TGTGCCACCAGCAGAGATGGAGTGACTGAAGCTTTCTTT
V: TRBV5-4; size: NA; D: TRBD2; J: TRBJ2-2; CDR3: CASSFGLGLAKTGELFF; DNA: TGTGCCAGCAGCTTTGGCCTGGGACTAGCAAAGACCGGGGAGCTGTTTTTT
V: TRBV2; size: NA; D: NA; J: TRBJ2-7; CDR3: CASSEEQGTYEQYF; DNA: TGTGCCAGCAGTGAAGAGCAGGGGACGTACGAGCAGTACTTC
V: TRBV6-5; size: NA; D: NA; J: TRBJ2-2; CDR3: CASSYGLETGELFF; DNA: TGTGCCAGCAGTTACGGCCTAGAGACCGGGGAGCTGTTTTTT
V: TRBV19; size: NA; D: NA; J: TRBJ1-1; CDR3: CASSIVGITEAFF; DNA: TGTGCCAGTAGTATAGTCGGGATTACTGAAGCTTTCTTT
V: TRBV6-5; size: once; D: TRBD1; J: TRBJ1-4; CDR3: CASSYVTGGEKLFF; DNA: TGTGCCAGCAGTTACGTGACAGGGGGTGAAAAACTGTTTTTT
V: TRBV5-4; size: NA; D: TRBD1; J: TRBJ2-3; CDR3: CASSPTGQGRTDTQYF; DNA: TGTGCCAGCAGCCCGACGGGACAGGGGAGGACAGATACGCAGTATTTT
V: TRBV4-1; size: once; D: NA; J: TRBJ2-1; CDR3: CASSPGQGGGDNEQFF; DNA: TGCGCCAGCAGTCCCGGGCAGGGCGGCGGGGACAATGAGCAGTTCTTC
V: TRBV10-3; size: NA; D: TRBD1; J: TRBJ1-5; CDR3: CAISVQGNNQPQHF; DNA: TGTGCCATCAGTGTACAGGGGAACAATCAGCCCCAGCATTTT
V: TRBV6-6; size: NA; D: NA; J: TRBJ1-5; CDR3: CASSYWGGGENQPQHF; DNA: TGTGCCAGCAGTTACTGGGGGGGCGGGGAAAATCAGCCCCAGCATTTT
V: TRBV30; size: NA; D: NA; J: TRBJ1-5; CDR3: CAWSAGVGQPQHF; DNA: TGTGCCTGGAGTGCAGGGGTAGGGCAGCCCCAGCATTTT
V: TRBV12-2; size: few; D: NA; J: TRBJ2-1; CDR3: CASRHRVQKTSGRGIGEQFF; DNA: TGTGCAAGTCGCCACCGGGTTCAGAAGACTAGCGGGAGAGGAATCGGTGAGCAGTTCTTC
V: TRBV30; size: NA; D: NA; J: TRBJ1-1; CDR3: CAWNRVNTEAFF; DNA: TGTGCCTGGAACAGGGTGAACACTGAAGCTTTCTTT
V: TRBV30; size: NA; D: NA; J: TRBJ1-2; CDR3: CAWSVVRDGYTF; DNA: TGTGCCTGGAGTGTTGTCCGGGATGGCTACACCTTC
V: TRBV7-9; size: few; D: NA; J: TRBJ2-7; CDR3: CASSVRVEQYF; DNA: TGTGCCAGCAGCGTACGCGTCGAGCAGTACTTC
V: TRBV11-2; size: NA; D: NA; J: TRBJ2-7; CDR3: CASSPTSRKSSYEQYF; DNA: TGTGCCAGCAGCCCCACCAGCAGGAAGAGCTCCTACGAGCAGTACTTC
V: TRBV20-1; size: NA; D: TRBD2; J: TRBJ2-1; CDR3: CSAPTSGREFF; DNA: TGCAGTGCACCCACTAGCGGGAGGGAGTTCTTC
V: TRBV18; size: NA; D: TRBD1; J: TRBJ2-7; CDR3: CASSSRQGRYEQYF; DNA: TGTGCCAGCTCATCCAGACAGGGCAGGTACGAGCAGTACTTC
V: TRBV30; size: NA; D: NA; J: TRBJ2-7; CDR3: CAWSGVRGYEQYF; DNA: TGTGCCTGGAGTGGAGTCAGGGGCTACGAGCAGTACTTC
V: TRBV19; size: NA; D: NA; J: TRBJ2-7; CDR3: CASSIAGSNEQYF; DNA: TGTGCCAGTAGTATCGCAGGGTCCAACGAGCAGTACTTC
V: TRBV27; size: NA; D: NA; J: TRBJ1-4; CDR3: CASSIGGAGQKLFF; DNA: TGTGCCAGCTCGATCGGAGGTGCCGGCCAAAAACTGTTTTTT
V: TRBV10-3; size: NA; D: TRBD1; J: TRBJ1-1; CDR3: CAISDVGQGARATEAFF; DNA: TGTGCCATCAGTGACGTGGGACAGGGGGCCCGGGCCACTGAAGCTTTCTTT
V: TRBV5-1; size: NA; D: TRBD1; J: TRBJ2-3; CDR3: CASSLPDRDTDTQYF; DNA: TGCGCCAGCAGCTTGCCGGACAGGGACACAGATACGCAGTATTTT
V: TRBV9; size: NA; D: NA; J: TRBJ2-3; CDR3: CASSVVPPGSLGDTQYF; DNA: TGTGCCAGCAGCGTAGTTCCTCCGGGTTCACTCGGGGATACGCAGTATTTT